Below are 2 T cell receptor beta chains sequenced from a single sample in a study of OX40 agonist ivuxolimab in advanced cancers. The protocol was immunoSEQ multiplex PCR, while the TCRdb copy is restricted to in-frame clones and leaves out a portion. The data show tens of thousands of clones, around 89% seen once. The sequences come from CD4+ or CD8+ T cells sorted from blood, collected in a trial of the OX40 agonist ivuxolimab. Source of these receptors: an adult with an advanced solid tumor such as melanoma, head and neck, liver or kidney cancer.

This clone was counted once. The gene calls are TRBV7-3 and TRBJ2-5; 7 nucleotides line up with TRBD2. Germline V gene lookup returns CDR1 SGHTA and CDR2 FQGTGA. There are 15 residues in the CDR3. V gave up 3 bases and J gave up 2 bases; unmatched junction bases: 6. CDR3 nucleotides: TGTGCCAGCAGCTTTCTTAGCGGGCGTCAAGAGACCCAGTACTTC. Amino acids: CASSFLSGRQETQYF.

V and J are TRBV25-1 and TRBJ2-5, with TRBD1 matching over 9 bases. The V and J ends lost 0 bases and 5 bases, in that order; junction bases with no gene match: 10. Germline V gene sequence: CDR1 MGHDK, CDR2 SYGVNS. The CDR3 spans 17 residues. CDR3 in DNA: TGTGCCAGCAGTGAATACGGAACAGGGGGCGTTTCGGAGACCCAGTACTTC. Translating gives CASSEYGTGGVSETQYF. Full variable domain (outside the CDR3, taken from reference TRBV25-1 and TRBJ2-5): EADIYQTPRYLVIGTGKKITLECSQTMGHDKMYWYQQDPGMELHLIHYSYGVNSTEKGDLSSESTVSRIRTEHFPLTLESARPSHTSQYLCASSEYGTGGVSETQYFGPGTRLLVL.